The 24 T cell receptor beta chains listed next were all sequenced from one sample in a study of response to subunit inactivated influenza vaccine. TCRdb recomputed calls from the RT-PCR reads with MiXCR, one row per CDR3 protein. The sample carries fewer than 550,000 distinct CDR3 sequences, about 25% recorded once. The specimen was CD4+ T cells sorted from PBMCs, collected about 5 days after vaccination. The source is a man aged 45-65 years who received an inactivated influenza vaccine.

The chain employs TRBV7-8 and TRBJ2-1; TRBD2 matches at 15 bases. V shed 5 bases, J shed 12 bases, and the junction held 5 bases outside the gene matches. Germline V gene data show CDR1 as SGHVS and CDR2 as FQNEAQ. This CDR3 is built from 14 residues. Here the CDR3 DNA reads TGTGCCAGCAGCGGAGAGGGACTAGCGGGGGGGCAGTTCTTC. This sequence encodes CASSGEGLAGGQFF.

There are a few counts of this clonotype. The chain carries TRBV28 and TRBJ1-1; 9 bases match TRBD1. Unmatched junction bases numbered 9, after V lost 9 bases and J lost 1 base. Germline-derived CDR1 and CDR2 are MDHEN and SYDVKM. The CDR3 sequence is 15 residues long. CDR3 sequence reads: CASGTGRVKNTEAFF. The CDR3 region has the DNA TGTGCCAGTGGGACAGGGCGTGTTAAGAACACTGAAGCTTTCTTT.

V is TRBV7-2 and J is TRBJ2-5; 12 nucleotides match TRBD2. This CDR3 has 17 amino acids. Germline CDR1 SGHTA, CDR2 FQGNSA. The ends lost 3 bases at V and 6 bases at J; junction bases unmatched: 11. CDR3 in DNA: TGTGCCAGCAGCTTCCAAGGGACTAGCGGGTCGGGGAAGACCCAGTACTTC. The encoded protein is CASSFQGTSGSGKTQYF.

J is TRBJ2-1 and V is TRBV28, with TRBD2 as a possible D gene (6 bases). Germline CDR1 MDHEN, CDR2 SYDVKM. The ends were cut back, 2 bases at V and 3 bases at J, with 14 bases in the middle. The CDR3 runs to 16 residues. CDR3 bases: TGTGCCAGCAGTTTAGAGGGAGGCGGGTACTACAATGAGCAGTTCTTC. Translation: CASSLEGGGYYNEQFF.

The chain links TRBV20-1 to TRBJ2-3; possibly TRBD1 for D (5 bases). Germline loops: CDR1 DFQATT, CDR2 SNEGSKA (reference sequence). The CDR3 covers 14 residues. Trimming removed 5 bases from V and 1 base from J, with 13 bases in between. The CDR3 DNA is TGCAGTGCTCTCGTGGGGCAACGCACAGATACGCAGTATTTT. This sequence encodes CSALVGQRTDTQYF.

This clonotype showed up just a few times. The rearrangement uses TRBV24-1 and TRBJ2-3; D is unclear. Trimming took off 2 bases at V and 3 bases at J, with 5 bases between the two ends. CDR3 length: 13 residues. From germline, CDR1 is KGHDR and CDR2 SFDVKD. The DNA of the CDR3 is TGTGCCACCAGTGATTCAAATACAGATACGCAGTATTTT. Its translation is CATSDSNTDTQYF.

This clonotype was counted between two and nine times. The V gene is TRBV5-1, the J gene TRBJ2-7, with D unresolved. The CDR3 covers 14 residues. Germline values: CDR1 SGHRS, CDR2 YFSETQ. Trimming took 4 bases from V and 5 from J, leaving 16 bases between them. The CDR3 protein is CASSLSAPIDEQYF. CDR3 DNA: TGCGCCAGCAGCCTATCAGCTCCCATAGACGAGCAGTACTTC.

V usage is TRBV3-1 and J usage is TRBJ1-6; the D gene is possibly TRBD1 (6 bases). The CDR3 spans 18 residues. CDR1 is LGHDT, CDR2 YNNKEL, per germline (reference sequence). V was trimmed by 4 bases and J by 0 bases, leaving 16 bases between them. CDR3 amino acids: CASSRGTLRSSYNSPLHF. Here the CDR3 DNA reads TGTGCCAGCAGCCGCGGGACACTCAGGAGCTCCTATAATTCACCCCTCCACTTT.

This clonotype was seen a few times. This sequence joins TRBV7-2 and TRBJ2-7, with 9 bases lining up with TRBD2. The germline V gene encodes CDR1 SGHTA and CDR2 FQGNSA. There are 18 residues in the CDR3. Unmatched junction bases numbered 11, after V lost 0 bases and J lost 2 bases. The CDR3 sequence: CASSLAFERGATPYEQYF. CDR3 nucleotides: TGTGCCAGCAGCTTAGCGTTCGAGCGGGGGGCCACCCCCTACGAGCAGTACTTC.

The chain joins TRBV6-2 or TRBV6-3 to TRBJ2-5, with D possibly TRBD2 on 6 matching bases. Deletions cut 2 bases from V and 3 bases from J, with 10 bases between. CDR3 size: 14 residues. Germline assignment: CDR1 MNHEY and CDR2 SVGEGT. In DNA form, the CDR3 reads TGTGCCAGCAGTTACGGGCGGGAAGAAGAGACCCAGTACTTC. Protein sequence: CASSYGREEETQYF.

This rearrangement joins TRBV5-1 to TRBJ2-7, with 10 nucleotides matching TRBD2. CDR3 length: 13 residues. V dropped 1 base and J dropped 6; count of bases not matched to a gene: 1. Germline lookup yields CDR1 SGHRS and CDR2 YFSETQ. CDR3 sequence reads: CASSLTSGIEQYF. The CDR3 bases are TGCGCCAGCAGCTTGACTAGCGGGATCGAGCAGTACTTC.

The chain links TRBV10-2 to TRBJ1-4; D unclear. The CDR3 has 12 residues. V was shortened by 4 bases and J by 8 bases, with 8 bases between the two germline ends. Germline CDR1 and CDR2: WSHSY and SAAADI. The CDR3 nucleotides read TGCGCCAGCAGTGGATTTGGAGAAAAACTGTTTTTT. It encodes CASSGFGEKLFF.

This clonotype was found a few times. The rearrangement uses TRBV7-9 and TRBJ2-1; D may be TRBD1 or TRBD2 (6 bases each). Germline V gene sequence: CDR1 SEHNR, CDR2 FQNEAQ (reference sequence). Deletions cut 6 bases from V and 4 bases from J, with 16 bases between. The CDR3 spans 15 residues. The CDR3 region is CASSRRGAGYNEQFF. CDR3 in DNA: TGTGCCAGCAGTAGAAGGGGGGCGGGGTACAATGAGCAGTTCTTC.

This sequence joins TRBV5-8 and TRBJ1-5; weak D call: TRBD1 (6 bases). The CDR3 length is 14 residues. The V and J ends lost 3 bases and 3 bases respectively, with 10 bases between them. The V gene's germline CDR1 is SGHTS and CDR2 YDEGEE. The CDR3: CASSSQGFNQPQHF. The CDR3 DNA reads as TGTGCCAGCAGCTCTCAGGGGTTCAATCAGCCCCAGCATTTT.

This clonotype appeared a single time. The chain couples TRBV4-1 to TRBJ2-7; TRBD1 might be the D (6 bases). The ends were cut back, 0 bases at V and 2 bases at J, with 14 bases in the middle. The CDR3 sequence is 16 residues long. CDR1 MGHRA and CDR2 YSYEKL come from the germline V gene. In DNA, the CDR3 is TGCGCCAGCAGCCAAGATCAGGGGCAGCCGCCCTACGAGCAGTACTTC. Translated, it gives CASSQDQGQPPYEQYF.

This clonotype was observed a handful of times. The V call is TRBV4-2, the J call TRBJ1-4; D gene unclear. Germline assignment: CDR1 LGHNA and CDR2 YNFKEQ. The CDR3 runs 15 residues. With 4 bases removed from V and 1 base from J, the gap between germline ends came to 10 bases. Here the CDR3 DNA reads TGTGCCAGCAGCCCCTCGTGGGGAACTAATGAAAAACTGTTTTTT. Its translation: CASSPSWGTNEKLFF.

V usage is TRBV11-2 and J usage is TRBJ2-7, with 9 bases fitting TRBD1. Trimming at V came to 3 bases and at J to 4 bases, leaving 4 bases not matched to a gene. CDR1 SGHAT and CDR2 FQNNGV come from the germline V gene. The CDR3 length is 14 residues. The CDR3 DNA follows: TGTGCCAGCAGCTTTGGGACAGGGATATACGAGCAGTACTTC. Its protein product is CASSFGTGIYEQYF.

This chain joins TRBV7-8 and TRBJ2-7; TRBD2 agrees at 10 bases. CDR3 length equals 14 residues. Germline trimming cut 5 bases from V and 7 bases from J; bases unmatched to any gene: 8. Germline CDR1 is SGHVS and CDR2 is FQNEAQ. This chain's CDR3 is CASSKREGPLEQYF. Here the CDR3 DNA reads TGTGCCAGCAGCAAGCGGGAGGGCCCTCTTGAGCAGTACTTC.

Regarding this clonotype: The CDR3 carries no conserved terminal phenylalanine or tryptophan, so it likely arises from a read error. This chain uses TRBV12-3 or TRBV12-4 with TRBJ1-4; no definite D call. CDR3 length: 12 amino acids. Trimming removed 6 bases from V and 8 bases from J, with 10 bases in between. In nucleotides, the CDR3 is TGTGCCAGCAGGGGCAGCGGAGAAAAACTGTTTTAT. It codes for CASRGSGEKLFY.

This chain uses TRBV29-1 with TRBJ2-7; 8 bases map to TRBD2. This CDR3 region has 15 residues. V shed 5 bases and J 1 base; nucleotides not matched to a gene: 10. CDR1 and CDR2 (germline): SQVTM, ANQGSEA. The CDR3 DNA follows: TGCAGCGTTCCTGGAAGGGCGGGAGGATCCTACGAGCAGTACTTC. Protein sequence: CSVPGRAGGSYEQYF.

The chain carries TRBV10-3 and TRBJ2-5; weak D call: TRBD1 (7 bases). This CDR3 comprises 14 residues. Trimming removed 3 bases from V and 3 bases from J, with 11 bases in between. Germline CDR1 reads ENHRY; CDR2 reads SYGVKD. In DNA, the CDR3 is TGTGCCATCAGTGACCAGGGGGGAGAAGAGACCCAGTACTTC. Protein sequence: CAISDQGGEETQYF.

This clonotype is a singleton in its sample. The DNA for the CDR3 is TGCAGTGCTAGAGAGTGGTACGGGGAGACCCAGTACTTC. This gives the protein CSAREWYGETQYF. This chain connects TRBV20-1 to TRBJ2-5; no reliable D call. V was pared by 0 bases and J by 5 bases, with 10 bases between. Germline lookup yields CDR1 DFQATT and CDR2 SNEGSKA (reference sequence). The CDR3 runs 13 residues.

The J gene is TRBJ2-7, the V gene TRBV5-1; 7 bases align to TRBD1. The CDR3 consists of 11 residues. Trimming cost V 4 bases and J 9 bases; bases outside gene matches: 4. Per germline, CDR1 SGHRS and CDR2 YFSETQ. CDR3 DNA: TGCGCCAGCAGCAACAGGGACAGGCAGTACTTC. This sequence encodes CASSNRDRQYF.

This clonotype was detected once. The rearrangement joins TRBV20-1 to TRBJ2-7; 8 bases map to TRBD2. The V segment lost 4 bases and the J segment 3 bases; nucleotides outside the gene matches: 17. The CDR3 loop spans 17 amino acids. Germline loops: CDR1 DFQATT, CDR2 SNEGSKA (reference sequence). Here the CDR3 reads CSATWLAGLIRDYEQYF. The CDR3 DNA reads TGCAGTGCTACGTGGCTAGCGGGCCTGATTCGGGACTACGAGCAGTACTTC.